Listed below are T cell receptor beta chains from one sample, sequenced in a study of cytomegalovirus exposure and HLA in healthy donors. Sequencing was performed with immunoSEQ multiplex PCR; in TCRdb, only in-frame clones are kept and a portion is missing. The sample contains around 200,000 clones, just over 85% of which appear only once. The sample was PBMCs. The receptors stem from a woman younger than 35 in good health and CMV-seronegative. CDR3s include the opening cysteine and the closing phenylalanine or tryptophan. A D gene is named only where the DNA matches it firmly. Only part of the rows carry a size: once, few, many, or a class if the clone is expanded.

j_gene: TRBJ2-5; v_gene: TRBV4-3; abundance: NA; d_gene: NA; CDR3aa: CASSQDFDFQETQYF; CDR3nt: TGCGCCAGCAGCCAAGATTTCGACTTCCAAGAGACCCAGTACTTC
j_gene: TRBJ1-2; v_gene: TRBV27; abundance: NA; d_gene: TRBD1; CDR3aa: CASSLQGAGGYTF; CDR3nt: TGTGCCAGCAGTTTGCAGGGGGCTGGAGGCTACACCTTC
j_gene: TRBJ1-1; v_gene: TRBV19; abundance: NA; d_gene: NA; CDR3aa: CASRFPDSWTEAFF; CDR3nt: TGTGCCAGTAGGTTTCCGGACAGTTGGACTGAAGCTTTCTTT
j_gene: TRBJ2-7; v_gene: TRBV13; abundance: NA; d_gene: TRBD1; CDR3aa: CASSPGGQGYEQYF; CDR3nt: TGTGCCAGCAGCCCAGGGGGACAGGGATACGAGCAGTACTTC
j_gene: TRBJ2-1; v_gene: TRBV4-1; abundance: NA; d_gene: TRBD2; CDR3aa: CASSQDSGTKNEQFF; CDR3nt: TGCGCCAGCAGCCAAGATTCTGGGACTAAAAATGAGCAGTTCTTC
j_gene: TRBJ1-1; v_gene: TRBV6-5; abundance: NA; d_gene: NA; CDR3aa: CASSYQGGGNTEAFF; CDR3nt: TGTGCCAGCAGTTACCAGGGAGGTGGAAACACTGAAGCTTTCTTT
j_gene: TRBJ2-3; v_gene: TRBV9; abundance: NA; d_gene: TRBD2; CDR3aa: CASSPRVAGFTDTQYF; CDR3nt: TGTGCCAGCAGCCCACGAGTAGCGGGGTTCACAGATACGCAGTATTTT
j_gene: TRBJ1-1; v_gene: TRBV6-5; abundance: NA; d_gene: TRBD1; CDR3aa: CASRTGAHGAFF; CDR3nt: TGTGCCAGCAGGACAGGGGCCCATGGAGCTTTCTTT
j_gene: TRBJ1-1; v_gene: TRBV6-1; abundance: many; d_gene: NA; CDR3aa: CASTLRQLSEAFF; CDR3nt: TGTGCCAGCACCTTAAGACAGCTAAGTGAAGCTTTCTTT
j_gene: TRBJ1-2; v_gene: TRBV27; abundance: NA; d_gene: TRBD1; CDR3aa: CASSSDRAANYGYTF; CDR3nt: TGTGCCAGCAGTTCCGACAGGGCGGCTAACTATGGCTACACCTTC
j_gene: TRBJ2-2; v_gene: TRBV11-2; abundance: NA; d_gene: TRBD1; CDR3aa: CASSSPRQGPRWNTGELFF; CDR3nt: TGTGCCAGCAGCTCACCCCGACAGGGTCCGAGGTGGAACACCGGGGAGCTGTTTTTT
j_gene: TRBJ1-1; v_gene: TRBV7-2; abundance: NA; d_gene: TRBD1; CDR3aa: CASSLFKGQGLAFF; CDR3nt: TGTGCCAGCAGCTTATTCAAGGGACAGGGACTAGCTTTCTTT
j_gene: TRBJ2-2; v_gene: TRBV7-6; abundance: NA; d_gene: NA; CDR3aa: CASSLGKQGELFF; CDR3nt: TGTGCCAGCAGCTTAGGAAAACAGGGGGAGCTGTTTTTT
j_gene: TRBJ1-5; v_gene: TRBV10-3; abundance: once; d_gene: TRBD1; CDR3aa: CAISRTGVDQPQHF; CDR3nt: TGTGCCATCAGTAGAACAGGGGTGGATCAGCCCCAGCATTTT
j_gene: TRBJ1-2; v_gene: TRBV5-1; abundance: few; d_gene: TRBD1; CDR3aa: CASSLGPGGFYTF; CDR3nt: TGCGCCAGCAGCTTGGGGCCAGGGGGGTTCTACACCTTC
j_gene: TRBJ2-1; v_gene: TRBV4-3; abundance: once; d_gene: TRBD1; CDR3aa: CASSQDRSSYNEQFF; CDR3nt: TGCGCCAGCAGCCAGGACAGGAGCTCCTACAATGAGCAGTTCTTC
j_gene: TRBJ2-7; v_gene: TRBV5-5; abundance: NA; d_gene: NA; CDR3aa: CASSLGFEIPSYEQYF; CDR3nt: TGTGCCAGCAGCTTGGGTTTTGAGATCCCCTCCTACGAGCAGTACTTC
j_gene: TRBJ2-3; v_gene: TRBV27; abundance: NA; d_gene: TRBD2; CDR3aa: CASSLSWGDYVGDTQYF; CDR3nt: TGTGCCAGCAGTTTATCGTGGGGGGACTACGTCGGAGATACGCAGTATTTT
j_gene: TRBJ1-1; v_gene: TRBV28; abundance: NA; d_gene: NA; CDR3aa: CASSFRVGTEAFF; CDR3nt: TGTGCCAGCAGTTTCAGGGTTGGCACTGAAGCTTTCTTT
j_gene: TRBJ2-1; v_gene: TRBV2; abundance: NA; d_gene: NA; CDR3aa: CASLGLAQFF; CDR3nt: TGTGCCAGCCTGGGACTGGCGCAGTTCTTC
j_gene: TRBJ2-7; v_gene: TRBV6-1; abundance: once; d_gene: TRBD2; CDR3aa: CASSERGTYEQYF; CDR3nt: TGTGCCAGCAGTGAGCGGGGGACCTACGAGCAGTACTTC
j_gene: TRBJ1-4; v_gene: TRBV11-1; abundance: NA; d_gene: NA; CDR3aa: CASSLDATNEKLFF; CDR3nt: TGTGCCAGCAGCTTAGACGCGACTAATGAAAAACTGTTTTTT
j_gene: TRBJ1-2; v_gene: TRBV23-1; abundance: NA; d_gene: TRBD1; CDR3aa: CASSRTGVGYTF; CDR3nt: TGCGCCAGCAGTCGGACAGGGGTTGGCTACACCTTC
j_gene: TRBJ2-3; v_gene: TRBV5-1; abundance: once; d_gene: NA; CDR3aa: CASSLAVGGDTQYF; CDR3nt: TGCGCCAGCAGCTTGGCGGTGGGGGGAGATACGCAGTATTTT
j_gene: TRBJ2-7; v_gene: TRBV19; abundance: NA; d_gene: TRBD2; CDR3aa: CASSGRIHEQYF; CDR3nt: TGTGCCAGTAGCGGGAGGATCCACGAGCAGTACTTC
j_gene: TRBJ2-1; v_gene: TRBV28; abundance: NA; d_gene: NA; CDR3aa: CASSPLGVLASNEQFF; CDR3nt: TGTGCCAGCAGTCCTTTGGGGGTTCTAGCGAGCAATGAGCAGTTCTTC
j_gene: TRBJ1-1; v_gene: TRBV19; abundance: NA; d_gene: TRBD1; CDR3aa: CASSTSGTGYAEAFF; CDR3nt: TGTGCCAGTAGTACCTCCGGGACAGGGTACGCTGAAGCTTTCTTT
j_gene: TRBJ2-1; v_gene: TRBV29-1; abundance: NA; d_gene: NA; CDR3aa: CSGSYRDFNEQFF; CDR3nt: TGCAGCGGGTCCTACCGGGATTTCAATGAGCAGTTCTTC
j_gene: TRBJ2-7; v_gene: TRBV13; abundance: NA; d_gene: NA; CDR3aa: CASSLVRQSYEQYF; CDR3nt: TGTGCCAGCAGCTTAGTGAGACAGTCCTACGAGCAGTACTTC
j_gene: TRBJ2-5; v_gene: TRBV29-1; abundance: NA; d_gene: TRBD2; CDR3aa: CSVGTSGGKVTQYF; CDR3nt: TGCAGCGTGGGGACTAGCGGGGGTAAGGTGACCCAGTACTTC